This T cell receptor beta chain was documented in a study of cytomegalovirus exposure and HLA in healthy donors. The CDR3 extends over 14 amino acids. The germline gives CDR1 KGHSH, CDR2 LQKENI. The ends lost 4 bases at V and 7 bases at J; junction bases unmatched: 6. 60 Vbeta and 13 Jbeta primers were used in PCR. This table comes from immunoSEQ multiplex PCR, and its TCRdb copy is limited to in-frame clones, with some not included. The sample contains about 160,000 clones, nearly 80% of which appear only once. Only one count was recorded for this clone. The sequenced material came from PBMCs. The chain joins TRBV18 to TRBJ1-4; 7 bases are shared with TRBD1. The TCR comes from a man between 18 and 35 years old in good health and CMV-seropositive. The CDR3 is CASSQRQGGEKLFF. In DNA form, the CDR3 reads TGTGCCAGCTCACAGAGACAGGGTGGTGAAAAACTGTTTTTT. The full variable domain, rest sourced from reference TRBV18 and TRBJ1-4, is NAGVMQNPRHLVRRRGQEARLRCSPMKGHSHVYWYRQLPEEGLKFMVYLQKENIIDESGMPKERFSAEFPKEGPSILRIQQVVRGDSAAYFCASSQRQGGEKLFFGSGTQLSVL.